This T cell receptor (beta chain) was captured in a study of blood T cells in healthy people across ages. Across the whole study: Every two T cells gave about one barcoded beta molecule via template switching. Overall study findings and caveats: A roughly linear fall in TCR beta diversity per million T cells was seen with increasing age.

Per sample, at least 6 micrograms of total RNA were extracted. V lost 0 bases, J lost 3 bases, and 9 bases stayed unmatched. The length of the CDR3 is 16 residues. Germline CDR1 DFQATT, CDR2 SNEGSKA (reference sequence). Regarding this clonotype: What it binds is unknown.

A second PCR of about 6 to 12 cycles used a sample-barcoded 5' primer and a J-beta primer mix. TCRdb re-called the 5' RACE reads with MiXCR, one entry per CDR3 protein. The sample has some 1.8 million distinct CDR3 sequences; 30% to 40% are singletons. What was sequenced was blood. This TCR derives from a human donor in good health. The chain uses TRBV20-1 and TRBJ2-7; 9 bases match TRBD2. The CDR3 bases are TGCAGTGCTAGAGATGGAAGCGGGGGGTCCCGCTACGAGCAGTACTTC. Its protein product is CSARDGSGGSRYEQYF.